Listed here is a single T cell receptor beta chain. The antigen is not known. The source of the sample is a study of cytomegalovirus exposure and HLA in healthy donors. The primer mix had 60 Vbeta and 13 Jbeta primers. Measured with immunoSEQ multiplex PCR; TCRdb has only the in-frame clones, and not every one. The sample yields about 250,000 clones, 78% seen once. Study results and limitations: Testing in vitro showed a few CMV-associated chains specific for CMV antigens. Trimming of TCR beta V- and J-genes showed a link, identified in a later analysis, to a missense DCLRE1C variant.

Germline-derived CDR1 and CDR2 are SQVTM and ANQGSEA. There are 13 residues in the CDR3. With 7 bases clipped from V and 4 bases from J, the junction kept 7 bases outside the gene matches. This sequence joins TRBV29-1 and TRBJ1-2; 9 nucleotides align to TRBD1. Sequencing was done on a sample of PBMCs. This TCR was recovered from a boy between 5 and 17 years old in good health and CMV-seronegative. Written as DNA, the CDR3 is TGCAGCGGTTACAGGGGGCGCGGCTATGGCTACACCTTC. Its translation: CSGYRGRGYGYTF. The full variable domain, its missing parts supplied by reference TRBV29-1 and TRBJ1-2, is SAVISQKPSRDICQRGTSLTIQCQVDSQVTMMFWYRQQPGQSLTLIATANQGSEATYESGFVIDKFPISRPNLTFSTLTVSNMSPEDSSIYLCSGYRGRGYGYTFGSGTRLTVV.